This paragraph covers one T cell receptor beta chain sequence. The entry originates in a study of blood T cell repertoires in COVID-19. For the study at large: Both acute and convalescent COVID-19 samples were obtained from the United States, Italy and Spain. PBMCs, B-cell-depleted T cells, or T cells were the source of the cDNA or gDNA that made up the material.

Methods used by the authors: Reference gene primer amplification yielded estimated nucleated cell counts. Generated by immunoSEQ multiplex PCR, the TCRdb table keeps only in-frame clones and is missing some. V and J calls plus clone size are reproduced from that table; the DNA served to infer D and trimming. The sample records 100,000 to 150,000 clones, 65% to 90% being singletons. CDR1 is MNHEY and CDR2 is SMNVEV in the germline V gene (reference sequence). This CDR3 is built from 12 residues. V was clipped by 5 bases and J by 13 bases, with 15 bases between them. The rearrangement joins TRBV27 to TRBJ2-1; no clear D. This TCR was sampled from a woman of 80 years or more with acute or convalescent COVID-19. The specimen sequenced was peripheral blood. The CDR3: CASSGTEPYQFF. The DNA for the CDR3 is TGTGCCAGCAGTGGTACAGAGCCTTATCAGTTCTTC.